Below are 22 T cell receptor beta chains sequenced from a single sample in a study of blood T cells in healthy people across ages. Primed by a sample-barcoded 5' primer and a J-beta primer mix, a second PCR proceeded for about 7 to 12 cycles. In TCRdb, the 5' RACE reads were re-called with MiXCR into one record per CDR3 protein. The sample has 600,000 or so distinct CDR3 sequences, roughly 48% seen once. The sample comprised blood. The receptor source for this set is a man older than 75 in good health.

This clonotype has ten or more counts. The rearrangement joins TRBV6-5 to TRBJ2-3, with D possibly being TRBD2 (5 bases). Trimming removed 2 bases from V and 5 bases from J, with 11 bases in between. The germline CDR1 and CDR2 sequences are MNHEY and SVGAGI. This CDR3 comprises 14 residues. The CDR3 sequence is CASSYKPRGDTQYF. The DNA for the CDR3 is TGTGCCAGCAGTTACAAACCCCGGGGAGATACGCAGTATTTT.

This rearrangement joins TRBV7-2 to TRBJ1-4, with D possibly matching TRBD1 (6 bases). Between the trimmed V and J ends, which lost 5 bases and 6 bases, there was a span of 13 bases. The CDR3 contains 14 residues. Germline V gene data show CDR1 as SGHTA and CDR2 as FQGNSA. CDR3 residues: CASSRGTSDEKLFF. CDR3 in DNA: TGTGCCAGCAGCCGCGGGACATCCGATGAAAAACTGTTTTTT.

V and J are TRBV7-9 and TRBJ1-1, with D unresolved. With 8 bases removed from V and 3 bases from J, the gap between germline ends came to 19 bases. The germline CDR1 and CDR2 sequences are SEHNR and FQNEAQ (reference sequence). This CDR3 is built from 15 residues. The CDR3 loop is CASDPRAHPDTEAFF. The CDR3 DNA sequence: TGTGCCAGCGACCCAAGGGCCCACCCTGACACTGAAGCTTTCTTT. Variable domain in full (rest from reference TRBV7-9 and TRBJ1-1): DTGVSQNPRHKITKRGQNVTFRCDPISEHNRLYWYRQTLGQGPEFLTYFQNEAQLEKSRLLSDRFSAERPKGSFSTLEIQRTEQGDSAMYLCASDPRAHPDTEAFFGQGTRLTVV.

This clonotype has a handful of counts. This chain links TRBV12-5 with TRBJ2-6, with 10 bases that match TRBD1. Germline lookup yields CDR1 LGHNT and CDR2 FRNRAP. The CDR3 contains 18 residues. Unmatched junction bases numbered 7, after V lost 1 base and J lost 4 bases. CDR3 sequence reads: CASGLARQGALGANVLTF. The CDR3 coding sequence is TGTGCTAGTGGTTTGGCGAGACAGGGGGCTCTCGGGGCCAACGTCCTGACTTTC.

V usage is TRBV10-2 and J usage is TRBJ1-1, with unresolved D. Germline values: CDR1 WSHSY, CDR2 SAAADI. The CDR3 has 13 residues. Trimming removed 4 bases at V and 1 base at J, with 7 bases between. This CDR3 reads CASSADGNTEAFF. In DNA, the CDR3 is TGCGCCAGCAGTGCGGACGGGAACACTGAAGCTTTCTTT.

The chain joins TRBV30 to TRBJ1-5; TRBD1 matches 7 bases. The junction had 7 bases not matched to a gene; V was cut back by 2 bases and J by 6 bases. Germline CDR1 and CDR2: GTSNPN and SVGIG (reference sequence). This CDR3 spans 14 amino acids. CDR3 residues: CAWSSHRGGQPQHF. The CDR3 DNA follows: TGTGCCTGGAGTTCCCACAGGGGAGGTCAGCCCCAGCATTTT.

This clonotype has more than one count but fewer than ten. This chain connects TRBV29-1 to TRBJ1-1; D not certain. This CDR3 has 15 amino acids. With 0 bases removed from V and 4 bases from J, the gap between germline ends came to 15 bases. Germline CDR1 is SQVTM and CDR2 is ANQGSEA. The CDR3 DNA is TGCAGCGTTGAAGATGGTAAAGGGAGGACCACTGAAGCTTTCTTT. Translation gives CSVEDGKGRTTEAFF.

The chain has TRBV18 and TRBJ2-3; the D gene could be TRBD1 or TRBD2 (5 bases each). Germline V gene sequence: CDR1 KGHSH, CDR2 LQKENI. Between the trimmed V and J ends, which lost 3 bases and 9 bases, there was a span of 19 bases. The CDR3 totals 15 residues. The CDR3 region is CASSPRDAGMETQYF. CDR3 in DNA: TGTGCCAGCTCACCCCGGGACGCTGGAATGGAGACGCAGTATTTT.

The chain recombines TRBV6-6 with TRBJ2-7, with D uncertain. There are 14 residues in the CDR3. The V end was cut by 5 bases, the J end by 5 bases, with 16 bases between. Germline CDR1 and CDR2: MNHNY and SVGAGI (reference sequence). CDR3 in amino acids: CASSDPDGNDEQYF. The CDR3 coding sequence is TGTGCCAGCAGTGATCCGGACGGCAATGACGAGCAGTACTTC.

This clonotype was counted a single time. The chain links TRBV20-1 to TRBJ1-2; unclear D gene. Germline CDR1 and CDR2: DFQATT and SNEGSKA (reference sequence). This CDR3 contains 11 residues. V dropped 6 bases and J dropped 8 bases, with 13 bases sitting between them. The CDR3 sequence: CSARDDWGYTF. The CDR3, as DNA: TGCAGTGCGCGGGATGACTGGGGCTACACCTTC.

This chain links TRBV7-3 with TRBJ2-4, with TRBD2 matching over 8 bases. The germline V gene encodes CDR1 SGHTA and CDR2 FQGTGA. Trimming cost V 1 base and J 9 bases; bases outside gene matches: 2. This CDR3 is built from 13 residues. CDR3 in DNA: TGTGCCAGCAGCTTAAGCGCGGGAGGCATTCAGTACTTC. This codes for CASSLSAGGIQYF.

This clonotype was counted ten times or more. The chain carries TRBV28 and TRBJ1-4; D unclear. V dropped 5 bases and J dropped 3 bases, with 13 bases sitting between them. The CDR3 is 15 residues long. The V gene's germline CDR1 is MDHEN and CDR2 SYDVKM. The CDR3 spells CASSPHSTPNEKLFF. The CDR3 coding sequence is TGTGCCAGCAGTCCCCATTCGACACCTAATGAAAAACTGTTTTTT.

About this clonotype: The junction shows a germline mismatch at one end, possibly a read error. The gene calls are TRBV6-5 and TRBJ2-1; TRBD2 agrees at 8 bases. This CDR3 has 15 amino acids. Per germline, CDR1 MNHEY and CDR2 SVGAGI. CDR3 sequence (DNA): TGTGCCGGCAGTCCCTCGGGGAGCGGGGGAAATGAGCAGTTCTTC. Amino acid sequence: CAGSPSGSGGNEQFF.

This clonotype was picked up a small number of times. The chain links TRBV20-1 to TRBJ1-1, with 7 bases lining up with TRBD1. The CDR3 runs to 14 residues. The V and J ends lost 5 bases and 1 base, in that order; junction bases with no gene match: 7. CDR1 is DFQATT, CDR2 SNEGSKA, per germline (reference sequence). Here the CDR3 reads CSAWNRGSNTEAFF. The CDR3 DNA reads as TGCAGTGCTTGGAACAGGGGATCGAACACTGAAGCTTTCTTT.

The chain has TRBV7-9 and TRBJ2-1, with TRBD2 identical over 8 bases. Per the germline V gene, CDR1 is SEHNR and CDR2 is FQNEAQ (reference sequence). The CDR3 has 15 residues. V dropped 6 bases and J dropped 0; count of bases not matched to a gene: 4. CDR3 sequence (DNA): TGTGCCAGCAGTCGCGGGGGGCCCTCCTACAATGAGCAGTTCTTC. This encodes CASSRGGPSYNEQFF.

As regards this clonotype: Germline is not matched at one junction end, which may reflect a read error. The chain employs TRBV29-1 and TRBJ2-1, with a possible D match to TRBD1 (5 bases). The length of the CDR3 is 11 residues. In germline, CDR1 is SQVTM, CDR2 ANQGSEA. The CDR3 region has the DNA TGCAGCGCCGACAGCTACAAGGAGCAGTTCTTC. Protein: CSADSYKEQFF.

The rearrangement joins TRBV5-1 to TRBJ2-3, with D possibly being TRBD2 (5 bases). Germline loops: CDR1 SGHRS, CDR2 YFSETQ. Trimming took 3 bases from V and 4 from J, leaving 12 bases between them. The CDR3 runs 14 residues. The CDR3 protein is CASSSGEGADTQYF. For the CDR3, the DNA is TGCGCCAGCAGCTCCGGAGAGGGCGCAGATACGCAGTATTTT. Filled out from reference TRBV5-1 and TRBJ2-3, the complete variable domain reads KAGVTQTPRYLIKTRGQQVTLSCSPISGHRSVSWYQQTPGQGLQFLFEYFSETQRNKGNFPGRFSGRQFSNSRSEMNVSTLELGDSALYLCASSSGEGADTQYFGPGTRLTVL.

CDR3 region: CASSNAGVCGYTF. In DNA form, the CDR3 reads TGTGCCAGCAGCAATGCAGGGGTGTGTGGCTACACCTTC. The V and J genes are TRBV7-9 and TRBJ1-2, with TRBD1 as a possible D gene (6 bases). The CDR3 contains 13 residues. Trimming stripped 5 bases from V and 7 bases from J, with 14 bases between. Looked up from germline, CDR1 is SEHNR and CDR2 is FQNEAQ (reference sequence).

This clonotype was recorded once. The V call is TRBV20-1, the J call TRBJ2-1, with 8 bases lining up with TRBD2. CDR1 and CDR2 from the germline V gene are DFQATT and SNEGSKA (reference sequence). The CDR3 contains 16 residues. With 4 bases clipped from V and 2 bases from J, the junction kept 10 bases outside the gene matches. The CDR3 is CSAMQLSGATYNEQFF. DNA of the CDR3: TGCAGTGCTATGCAACTTAGCGGGGCGACCTACAATGAGCAGTTCTTC.

V gene TRBV5-1 combines with J gene TRBJ2-5; perhaps TRBD1 as D (6 bases). V lost 4 bases and J 9 bases, leaving 16 bases between the germline ends. Germline-derived CDR1 and CDR2 are SGHRS and YFSETQ. There are 13 residues in the CDR3. DNA of the CDR3: TGCGCCAGCAGCGGGGGCCACCTTGGGTCCCAGTACTTC. Protein: CASSGGHLGSQYF.

The J gene is TRBJ1-5, the V gene TRBV7-2, with 10 bases aligning to TRBD1. The V gene's germline CDR1 is SGHTA and CDR2 FQGNSA. V lost 5 bases and J lost 4; bases outside the gene matches: 5. The CDR3 extends over 15 amino acids. The CDR3 loop is CASSRQGAGNQPQHF. The DNA for the CDR3 is TGTGCCAGCAGCCGACAGGGGGCGGGAAATCAGCCCCAGCATTTT.

The chain combines TRBV9 with TRBJ2-5, with D uncertain. Between the trimmed V and J ends, which lost 0 bases and 5 bases, there was a span of 11 bases. Germline-derived CDR1 and CDR2 are SGDLS and YYNGEE. The CDR3 has 14 amino acids. This chain's CDR3 is CASSVGSVGETQYF. CDR3 sequence (DNA): TGTGCCAGCAGCGTAGGGTCGGTTGGGGAGACCCAGTACTTC. Full variable domain (outside the CDR3, taken from reference TRBV9 and TRBJ2-5): DSGVTQTPKHLITATGQRVTLRCSPRSGDLSVYWYQQSLDQGLQFLIQYYNGEERAKGNILERFSAQQFPDLHSELNLSSLELGDSALYFCASSVGSVGETQYFGPGTRLLVL.